This note documents a single T cell receptor beta chain sequence. The target antigen is unknown. Unstimulated Tregs (CD4+CD25+CD127-) and CD4+CD25- non-Tregs were sorted from PBMCs. These data belong to a study of Tregs in tolerant kidney transplant recipients. Study results and caveats: Changing PCR primers prevented nucleotide comparison between some patients' samples. Validation in larger populations is needed because few patients were studied.

Produced via immunoSEQ multiplex PCR; TCRdb's table is partial and in-frame only. The sample lists about 94,000 clones; 80% to 95% were seen once. Germline V gene lookup returns CDR1 SQVTM and CDR2 ANQGSEA. The CDR3 contains 13 residues. With 5 bases removed from V and 4 bases from J, the gap between germline ends came to 14 bases. Specimen: CD4+ T cells from blood, collected before the transplant. This sequence joins TRBV29-1 and TRBJ1-1, with D possibly being TRBD1 (5 bases). This TCR came from a human donor who received a combined kidney and bone marrow transplant. The CDR3 protein is CSVWAAGSTEAFF. The CDR3 bases are TGCAGCGTTTGGGCGGCAGGGTCCACTGAAGCTTTCTTT.